This T cell receptor beta chain was obtained from a study of regulatory T cells in long-lasting Graves disease. Across the study: Graves' patients (newly diagnosed) had been on antithyroid drugs under 3 months.

Time point noted: newly diagnosed GD, antithyroid drugs for less than 3 months. The authors made the TCR library using RNA they extracted from PBMCs. At least ten counts were recorded for this clonotype. Germline V gene lookup returns CDR1 ENHRY and CDR2 SYGVKD. J was trimmed by 1 base and V by 0 bases; bases with no gene match: 0. CDR3 length equals 15 residues. In building TCR beta libraries, iRepertoire HTBI primers were used together with Arm-PCR of CDR3 regions. Each CDR3 protein is one row after TCRdb ran MiXCR on the multiplex PCR reads. The sample has 410,000 or so distinct CDR3 sequences; more than 13% are singletons. This same sample was also taken into another study, of T cells in Graves' hyperthyroidism and ophthalmopathy. That study adds: Across 18 months, stable Graves' hyperthyroidism was marked by no progression to ophthalmopathy. On the basis of clinical symptoms, serum thyroxine and TRAb, thyroid ultrasound and orbital computed tomography, diagnoses were made. The HTBI primer set was used in a first-round RT-PCR of the TCR CDR3.

The sequence was obtained from a woman aged 25 to 39 with Graves disease. The chain joins TRBV10-3 to TRBJ1-5; 7 bases match TRBD1. The sample in question was peripheral blood mononuclear cells (PBMCs), obtained at new diagnosis, from a patient treated with antithyroid drugs. The CDR3 reads CAISESGQSNQPQHF. The CDR3 nucleotides read TGTGCCATCAGTGAGTCGGGACAGAGCAATCAGCCCCAGCATTTT.